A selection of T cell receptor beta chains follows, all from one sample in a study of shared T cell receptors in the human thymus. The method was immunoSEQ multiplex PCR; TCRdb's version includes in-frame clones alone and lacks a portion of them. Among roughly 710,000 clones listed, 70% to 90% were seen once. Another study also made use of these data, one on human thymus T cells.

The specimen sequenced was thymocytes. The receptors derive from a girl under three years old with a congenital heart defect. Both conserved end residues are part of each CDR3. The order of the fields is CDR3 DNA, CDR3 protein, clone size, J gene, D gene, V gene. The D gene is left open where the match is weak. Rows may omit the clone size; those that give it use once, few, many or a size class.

DNA: TGTGCCAGCAACGGGGGGAACCCGAATGAGCAGTTCTTC; CDR3: CASNGGNPNEQFF; size: -; J: TRBJ2-1; D: TRBD2; V: TRBV9
DNA: TGTGCCAGCAGTGACCCTCGCAATCAGCCCCAGCATTTT; CDR3: CASSDPRNQPQHF; size: few; J: TRBJ1-5; D: -; V: TRBV6-1
DNA: TGTGCCAGCAGTGATGATTCGGACAGGCCCCAGCTTGATTCACCCCTCCACTTT; CDR3: CASSDDSDRPQLDSPLHF; size: -; J: TRBJ1-6; D: TRBD1; V: TRBV2
DNA: TGCGCCAGCAGCTACAATTTTATTAGCACAGATACGCAGTATTTT; CDR3: CASSYNFISTDTQYF; size: few; J: TRBJ2-3; D: -; V: TRBV4-1
DNA: TGTGCCAGCCTAGCGGGGGGTTTGATGGATACGCAGTATTTT; CDR3: CASLAGGLMDTQYF; size: -; J: TRBJ2-3; D: TRBD2; V: TRBV25-1
DNA: TGTGCCAGCAGCTTAGGAGACAGTAGCAATCAGCCCCAGCATTTT; CDR3: CASSLGDSSNQPQHF; size: -; J: TRBJ1-5; D: -; V: TRBV13
DNA: TGCGCCAGCAGCCAAGAAACGCGACAGCGTAATGGCTACACCTTC; CDR3: CASSQETRQRNGYTF; size: few; J: TRBJ1-2; D: -; V: TRBV4-1
DNA: TGCGCCAGCAGCTTTGACAGGGCCTCCAACTATGGCTACACCTTC; CDR3: CASSFDRASNYGYTF; size: -; J: TRBJ1-2; D: TRBD1; V: TRBV5-1
DNA: TGTGCCAGCAGTTTATGTCGCAGGGATGAGGCTGAAGCTTTCTTT; CDR3: CASSLCRRDEAEAFF; size: -; J: TRBJ1-1; D: -; V: TRBV28
DNA: TGTGCCAGCAGTGTCTATAGCCCACTAGGGTACGAGCAGTACTTC; CDR3: CASSVYSPLGYEQYF; size: -; J: TRBJ2-7; D: -; V: TRBV6-1
DNA: TGTGCCAGCAGCTTGCAGGCTAGCGGGGGGCCGGTGGACGAGCAGTACTTC; CDR3: CASSLQASGGPVDEQYF; size: -; J: TRBJ2-7; D: TRBD2; V: TRBV5-4